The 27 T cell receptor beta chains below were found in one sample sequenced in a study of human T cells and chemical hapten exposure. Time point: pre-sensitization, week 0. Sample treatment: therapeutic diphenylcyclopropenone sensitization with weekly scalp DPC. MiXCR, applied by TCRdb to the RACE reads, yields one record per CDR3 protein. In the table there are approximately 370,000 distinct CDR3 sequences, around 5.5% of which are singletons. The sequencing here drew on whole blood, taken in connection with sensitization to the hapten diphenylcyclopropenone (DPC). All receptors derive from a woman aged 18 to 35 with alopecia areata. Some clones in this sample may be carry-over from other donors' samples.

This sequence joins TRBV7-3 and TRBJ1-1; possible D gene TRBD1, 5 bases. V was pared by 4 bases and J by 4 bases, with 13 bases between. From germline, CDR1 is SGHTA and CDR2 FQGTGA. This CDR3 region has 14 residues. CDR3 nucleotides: TGTGCCAGCAGCTCCGGGACGTCCCTCACTGAAGCTTTCTTT. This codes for CASSSGTSLTEAFF.

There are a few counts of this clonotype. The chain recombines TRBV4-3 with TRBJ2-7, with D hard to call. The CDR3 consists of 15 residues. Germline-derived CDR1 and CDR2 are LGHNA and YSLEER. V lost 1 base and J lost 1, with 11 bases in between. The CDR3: CASSQVGSRSYEQYF. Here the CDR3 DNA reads TGCGCCAGCAGCCAAGTGGGTAGCCGATCCTACGAGCAGTACTTC.

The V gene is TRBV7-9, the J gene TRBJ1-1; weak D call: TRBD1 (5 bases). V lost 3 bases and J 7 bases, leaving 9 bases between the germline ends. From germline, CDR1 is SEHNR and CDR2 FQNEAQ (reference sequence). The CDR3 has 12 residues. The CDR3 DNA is TGTGCCAGCAGCTTCAGGGACGGTGAAGCTTTCTTT. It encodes CASSFRDGEAFF.

CDR3 loop: CASSLDPPDTEAFF. DNA of the CDR3: TGCGCCAGCAGTCTGGATCCCCCGGACACTGAAGCTTTCTTT. The gene calls are TRBV5-1 and TRBJ1-1; no clear D. Germline CDR1 is SGHRS and CDR2 is YFSETQ. The V and J ends lost 5 bases and 3 bases respectively, with 14 bases between them. The CDR3 runs to 14 residues.

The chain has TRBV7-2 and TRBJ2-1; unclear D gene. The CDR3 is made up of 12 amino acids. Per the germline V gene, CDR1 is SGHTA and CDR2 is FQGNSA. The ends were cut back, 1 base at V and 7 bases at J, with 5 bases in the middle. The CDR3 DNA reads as TGTGCCAGCAGCTTAGTCTGGAATGAGCAGTTCTTC. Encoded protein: CASSLVWNEQFF.

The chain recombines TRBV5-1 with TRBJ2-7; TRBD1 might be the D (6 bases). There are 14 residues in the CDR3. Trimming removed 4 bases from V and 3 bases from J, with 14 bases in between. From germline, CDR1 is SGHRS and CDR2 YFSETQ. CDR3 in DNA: TGCGCCAGCAGCCTCCGGGACACAATCTACGAGCAGTACTTC. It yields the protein CASSLRDTIYEQYF.

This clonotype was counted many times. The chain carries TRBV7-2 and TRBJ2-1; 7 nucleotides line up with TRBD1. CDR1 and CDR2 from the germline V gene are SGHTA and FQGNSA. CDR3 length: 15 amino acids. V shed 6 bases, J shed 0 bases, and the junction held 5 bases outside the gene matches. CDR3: CASRKTGSSYNEQFF. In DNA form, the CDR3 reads TGTGCCAGCAGGAAGACAGGGAGCTCCTACAATGAGCAGTTCTTC.

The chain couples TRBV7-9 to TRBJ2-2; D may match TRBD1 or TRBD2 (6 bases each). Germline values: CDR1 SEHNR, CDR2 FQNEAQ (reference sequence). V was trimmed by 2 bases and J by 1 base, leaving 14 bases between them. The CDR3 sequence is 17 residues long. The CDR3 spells CASSLPGGQMNTGELFF. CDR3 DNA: TGTGCCAGCAGCTTACCCGGGGGACAAATGAACACCGGGGAGCTGTTTTTT.

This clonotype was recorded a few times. CDR3 protein: CASSLARRVDTGELFF. CDR3 in DNA: TGTGCCAGCAGCTTAGCGCGTAGGGTAGACACCGGGGAGCTGTTTTTT. The chain joins TRBV7-8 to TRBJ2-2; D uncertain. Germline V lookup: CDR1 SGHVS, CDR2 FQNEAQ. V lost 0 bases to trimming and J lost 3 bases, with 11 bases between them. The CDR3 sequence is 16 residues long.

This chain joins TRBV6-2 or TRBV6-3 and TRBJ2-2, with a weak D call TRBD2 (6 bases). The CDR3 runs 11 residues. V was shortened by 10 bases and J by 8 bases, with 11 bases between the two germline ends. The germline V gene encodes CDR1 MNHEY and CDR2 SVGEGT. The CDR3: CATGDTGELFF. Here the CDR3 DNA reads TGTGCCACGGGAGATACAGGGGAGCTGTTTTTT.

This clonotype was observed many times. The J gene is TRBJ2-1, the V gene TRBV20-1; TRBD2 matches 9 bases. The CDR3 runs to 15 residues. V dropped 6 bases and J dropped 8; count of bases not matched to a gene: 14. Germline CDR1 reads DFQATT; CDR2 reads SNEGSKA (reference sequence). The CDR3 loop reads CSAGRTSDLSDEQFF. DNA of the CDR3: TGCAGTGCGGGCAGGACTAGCGACCTCTCCGATGAGCAGTTCTTC.

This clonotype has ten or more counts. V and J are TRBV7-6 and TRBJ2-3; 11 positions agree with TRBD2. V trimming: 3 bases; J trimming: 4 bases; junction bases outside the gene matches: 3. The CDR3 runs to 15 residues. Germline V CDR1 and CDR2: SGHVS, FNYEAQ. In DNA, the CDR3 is TGTGCCAGCAGCTTGAATAGCGGGGGGGCAGATACGCAGTATTTT. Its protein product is CASSLNSGGADTQYF.

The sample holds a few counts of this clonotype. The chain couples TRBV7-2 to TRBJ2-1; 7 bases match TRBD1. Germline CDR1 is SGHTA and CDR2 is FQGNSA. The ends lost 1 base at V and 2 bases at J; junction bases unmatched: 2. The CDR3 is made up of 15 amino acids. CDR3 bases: TGTGCCAGCAGCTTAGAGGACAGGACCTACAATGAGCAGTTCTTC. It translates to CASSLEDRTYNEQFF.

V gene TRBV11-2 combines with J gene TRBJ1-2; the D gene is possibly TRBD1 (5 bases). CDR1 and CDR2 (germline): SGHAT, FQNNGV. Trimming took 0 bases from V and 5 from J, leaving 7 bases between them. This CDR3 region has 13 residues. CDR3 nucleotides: TGTGCCAGCAGCTTAGATAGGGGTTATGGCTACACCTTC. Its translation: CASSLDRGYGYTF.

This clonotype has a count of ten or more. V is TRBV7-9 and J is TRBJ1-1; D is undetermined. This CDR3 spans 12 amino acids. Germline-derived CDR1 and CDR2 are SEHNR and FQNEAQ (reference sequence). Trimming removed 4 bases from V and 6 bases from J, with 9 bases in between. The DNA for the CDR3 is TGTGCCAGCAGCTCAGAGGTTGCTGAAGCTTTCTTT. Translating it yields CASSSEVAEAFF.

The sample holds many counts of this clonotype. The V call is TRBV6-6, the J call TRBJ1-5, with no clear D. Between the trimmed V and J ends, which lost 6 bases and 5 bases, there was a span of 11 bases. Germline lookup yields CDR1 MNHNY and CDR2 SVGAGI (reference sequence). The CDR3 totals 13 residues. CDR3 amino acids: CASRYTGDQPQHF. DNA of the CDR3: TGTGCCAGCAGATACACCGGCGATCAGCCCCAGCATTTT.

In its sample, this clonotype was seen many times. This chain's CDR3 is CSVEGFIGIGDYGYTF. CDR3 nucleotides: TGCAGCGTTGAAGGTTTTATAGGGATTGGTGACTATGGCTACACCTTC. The rearrangement links TRBV29-1 to TRBJ1-2, with D unresolved. CDR1 is SQVTM and CDR2 is ANQGSEA in the germline V gene. The CDR3 extends over 16 amino acids. With 1 base removed from V and 3 bases from J, the gap between germline ends came to 18 bases.

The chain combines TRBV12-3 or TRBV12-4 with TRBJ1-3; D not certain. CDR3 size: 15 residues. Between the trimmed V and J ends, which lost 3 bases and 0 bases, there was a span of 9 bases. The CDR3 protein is CASSLGWSSGNTIYF. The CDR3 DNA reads TGTGCCAGCAGTTTGGGCTGGAGCTCTGGAAACACCATATATTTT.

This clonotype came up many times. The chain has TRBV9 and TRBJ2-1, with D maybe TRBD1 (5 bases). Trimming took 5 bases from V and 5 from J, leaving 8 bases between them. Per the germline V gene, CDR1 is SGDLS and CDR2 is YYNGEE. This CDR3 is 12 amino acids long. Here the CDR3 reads CASSDRHNEQFF. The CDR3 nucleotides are TGTGCCAGCAGTGACAGACACAATGAGCAGTTCTTC.

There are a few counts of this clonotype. CDR3 amino acids: CSVEGGEAEAFF. DNA for the CDR3: TGCAGCGTTGAAGGTGGGGAGGCTGAAGCTTTCTTT. V gene TRBV29-1 combines with J gene TRBJ1-1; D gene ambiguous. Trimming left V 1 base short and J 6 bases short, with 9 bases between. CDR3 size: 12 residues. The germline V gene encodes CDR1 SQVTM and CDR2 ANQGSEA. Variable domain in full (rest from reference TRBV29-1 and TRBJ1-1): SAVISQKPSRDICQRGTSLTIQCQVDSQVTMMFWYRQQPGQSLTLIATANQGSEATYESGFVIDKFPISRPNLTFSTLTVSNMSPEDSSIYLCSVEGGEAEAFFGQGTRLTVV.

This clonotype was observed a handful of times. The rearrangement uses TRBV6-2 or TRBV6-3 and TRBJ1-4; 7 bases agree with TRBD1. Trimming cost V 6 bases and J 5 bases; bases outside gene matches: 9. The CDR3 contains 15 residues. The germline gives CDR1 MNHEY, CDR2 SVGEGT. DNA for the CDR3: TGTGCCAGCAGCAACAGGGGCCGGGAGAATGAAAAACTGTTTTTT. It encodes CASSNRGRENEKLFF.

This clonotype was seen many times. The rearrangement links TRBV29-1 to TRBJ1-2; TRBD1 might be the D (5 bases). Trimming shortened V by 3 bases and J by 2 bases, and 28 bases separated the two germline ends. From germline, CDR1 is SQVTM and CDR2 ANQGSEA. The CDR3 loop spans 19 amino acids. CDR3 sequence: CSVEWGFDRDPFSNYGYTF. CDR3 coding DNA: TGCAGCGTTGAGTGGGGGTTCGACCGGGACCCCTTTTCGAACTATGGCTACACCTTC.

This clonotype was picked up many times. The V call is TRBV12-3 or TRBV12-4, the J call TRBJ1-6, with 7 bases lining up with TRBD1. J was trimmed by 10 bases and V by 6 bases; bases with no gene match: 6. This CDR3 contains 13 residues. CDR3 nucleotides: TGTGCCAGCAGCCCGCGGGACAGCTCACCCCTCCACTTT. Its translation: CASSPRDSSPLHF.

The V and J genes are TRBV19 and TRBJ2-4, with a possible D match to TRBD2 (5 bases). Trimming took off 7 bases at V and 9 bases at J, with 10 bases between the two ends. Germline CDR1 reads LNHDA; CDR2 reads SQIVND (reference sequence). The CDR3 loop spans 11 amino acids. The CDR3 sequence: CASIHRGIQYF. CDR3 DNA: TGTGCCAGTATCCATCGGGGCATTCAGTACTTC.

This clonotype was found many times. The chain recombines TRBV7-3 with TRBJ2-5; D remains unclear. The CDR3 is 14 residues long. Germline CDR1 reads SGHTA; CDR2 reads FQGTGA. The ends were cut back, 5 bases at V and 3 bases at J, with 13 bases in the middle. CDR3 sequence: CASSQDLNEETQYF. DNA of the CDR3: TGTGCCAGCAGCCAGGACCTAAATGAAGAGACCCAGTACTTC.

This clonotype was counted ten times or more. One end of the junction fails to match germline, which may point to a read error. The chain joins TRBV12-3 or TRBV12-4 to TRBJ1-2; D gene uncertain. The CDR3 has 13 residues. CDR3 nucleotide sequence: TGTGCCAGCAGTCTCCCGACGGGGTCGGGGAAACTTTTC. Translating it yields CASSLPTGSGKLF.

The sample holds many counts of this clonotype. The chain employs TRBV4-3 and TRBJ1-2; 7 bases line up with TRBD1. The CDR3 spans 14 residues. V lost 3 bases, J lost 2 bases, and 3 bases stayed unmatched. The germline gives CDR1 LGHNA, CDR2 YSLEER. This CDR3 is CASSHTQGNYGYTF. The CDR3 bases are TGCGCCAGCAGCCATACACAGGGGAACTATGGCTACACCTTC.